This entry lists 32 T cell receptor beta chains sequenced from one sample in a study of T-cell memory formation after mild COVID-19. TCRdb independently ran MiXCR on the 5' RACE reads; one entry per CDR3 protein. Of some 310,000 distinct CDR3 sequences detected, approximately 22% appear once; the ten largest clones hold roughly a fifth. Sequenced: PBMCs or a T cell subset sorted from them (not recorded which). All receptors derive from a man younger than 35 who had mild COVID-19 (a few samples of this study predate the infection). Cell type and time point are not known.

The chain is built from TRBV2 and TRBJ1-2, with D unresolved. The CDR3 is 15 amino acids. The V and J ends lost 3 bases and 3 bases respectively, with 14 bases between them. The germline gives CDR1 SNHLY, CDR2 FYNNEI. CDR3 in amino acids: CASSDDGEMDYGYTF. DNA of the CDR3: TGTGCCAGCAGTGACGACGGGGAGATGGACTATGGCTACACCTTC.

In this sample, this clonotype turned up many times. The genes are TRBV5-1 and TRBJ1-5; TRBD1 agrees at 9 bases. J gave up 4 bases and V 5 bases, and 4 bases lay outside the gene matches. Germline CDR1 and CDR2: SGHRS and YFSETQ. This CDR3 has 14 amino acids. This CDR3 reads CASRPGQGNQPQHF. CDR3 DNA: TGCGCCAGCAGACCGGGACAGGGTAATCAGCCCCAGCATTTT. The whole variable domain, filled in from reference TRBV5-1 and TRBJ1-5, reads KAGVTQTPRYLIKTRGQQVTLSCSPISGHRSVSWYQQTPGQGLQFLFEYFSETQRNKGNFPGRFSGRQFSNSRSEMNVSTLELGDSALYLCASRPGQGNQPQHFGDGTRLSIL.

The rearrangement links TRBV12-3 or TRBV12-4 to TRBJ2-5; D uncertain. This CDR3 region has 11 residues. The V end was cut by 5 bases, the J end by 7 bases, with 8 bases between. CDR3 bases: TGTGCCAGCAGTCTACTTGGGACCCAGTACTTC. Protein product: CASSLLGTQYF.

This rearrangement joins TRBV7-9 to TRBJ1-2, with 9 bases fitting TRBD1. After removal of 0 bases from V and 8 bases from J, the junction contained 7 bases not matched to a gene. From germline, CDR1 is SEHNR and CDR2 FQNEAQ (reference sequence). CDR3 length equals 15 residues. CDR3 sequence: CASSLARGTGKGYTF. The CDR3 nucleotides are TGTGCCAGCAGCTTAGCGCGGGGGACAGGGAAAGGCTACACCTTC.

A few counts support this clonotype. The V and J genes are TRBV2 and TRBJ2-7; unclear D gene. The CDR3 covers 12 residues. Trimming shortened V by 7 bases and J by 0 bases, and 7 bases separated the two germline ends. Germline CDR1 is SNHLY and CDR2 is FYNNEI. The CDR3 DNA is TGTGCCAGCACAGAGTTCTCCTACGAGCAGTACTTC. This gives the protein CASTEFSYEQYF.

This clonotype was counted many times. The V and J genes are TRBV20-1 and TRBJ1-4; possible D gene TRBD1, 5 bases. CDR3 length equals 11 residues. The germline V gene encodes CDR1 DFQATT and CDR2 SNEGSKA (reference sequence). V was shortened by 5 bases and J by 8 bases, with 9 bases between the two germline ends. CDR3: CSAARGEKLFF. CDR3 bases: TGCAGTGCTGCCCGGGGGGAAAAACTGTTTTTT.

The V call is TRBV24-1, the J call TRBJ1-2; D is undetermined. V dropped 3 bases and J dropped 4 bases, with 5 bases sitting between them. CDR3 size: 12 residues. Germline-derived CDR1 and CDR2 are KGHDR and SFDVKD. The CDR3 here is CATSDQIYGYTF. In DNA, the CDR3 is TGTGCCACCAGTGATCAGATCTATGGCTACACCTTC.

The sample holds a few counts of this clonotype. CDR3 protein: CASSSREDQPQHF. For the CDR3, the DNA is TGTGCCAGCAGCTCCCGCGAGGATCAGCCCCAGCATTTT. The chain carries TRBV7-2 and TRBJ1-5; D remains unclear. Per the germline V gene, CDR1 is SGHTA and CDR2 is FQGNSA. V was clipped by 4 bases and J by 5 bases, with 9 bases between them. The CDR3 extends over 13 amino acids. The full variable domain, with the rest looked up from reference TRBV7-2 and TRBJ1-5, is GAGVSQSPSNKVTEKGKDVELRCDPISGHTALYWYRQSLGQGLEFLIYFQGNSAPDKSGLPSDRFSAERTGGSVSTLTIQRTQQEDSAVYLCASSSREDQPQHFGDGTRLSIL.

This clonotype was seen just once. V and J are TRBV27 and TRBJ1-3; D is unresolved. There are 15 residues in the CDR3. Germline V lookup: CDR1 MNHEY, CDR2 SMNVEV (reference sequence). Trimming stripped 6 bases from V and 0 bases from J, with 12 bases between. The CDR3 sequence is CASSQDAFSGNTIYF. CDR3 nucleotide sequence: TGTGCCAGCAGCCAGGACGCCTTCTCTGGAAACACCATATATTTT.

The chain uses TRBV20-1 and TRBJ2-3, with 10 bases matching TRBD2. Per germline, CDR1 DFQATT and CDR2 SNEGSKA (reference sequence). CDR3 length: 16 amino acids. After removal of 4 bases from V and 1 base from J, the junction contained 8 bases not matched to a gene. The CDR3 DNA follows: TGCAGTGCTAACCCGCCCACTAGCGGGGGCACAGATACGCAGTATTTT. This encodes CSANPPTSGGTDTQYF.

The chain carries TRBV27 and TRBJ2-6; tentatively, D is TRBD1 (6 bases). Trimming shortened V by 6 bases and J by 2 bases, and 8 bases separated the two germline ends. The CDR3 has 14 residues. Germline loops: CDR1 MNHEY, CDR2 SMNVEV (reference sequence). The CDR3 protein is CASRTGAGANVLTF. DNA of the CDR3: TGTGCCAGCAGGACAGGCGCTGGGGCCAACGTCCTGACTTTC.

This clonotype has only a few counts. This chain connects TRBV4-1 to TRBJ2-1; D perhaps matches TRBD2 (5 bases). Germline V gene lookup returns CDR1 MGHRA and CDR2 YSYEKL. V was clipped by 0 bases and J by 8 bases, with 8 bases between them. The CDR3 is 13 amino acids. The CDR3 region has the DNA TGCGCCAGCAGCCAAGACCGGGGTGATGAGCAGTTCTTC. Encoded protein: CASSQDRGDEQFF.

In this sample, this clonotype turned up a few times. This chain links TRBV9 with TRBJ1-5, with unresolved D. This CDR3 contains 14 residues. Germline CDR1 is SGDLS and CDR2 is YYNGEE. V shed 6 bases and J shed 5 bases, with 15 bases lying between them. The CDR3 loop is CASTAGPSDQPQHF. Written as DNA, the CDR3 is TGTGCCAGCACCGCCGGGCCCTCAGATCAGCCCCAGCATTTT.

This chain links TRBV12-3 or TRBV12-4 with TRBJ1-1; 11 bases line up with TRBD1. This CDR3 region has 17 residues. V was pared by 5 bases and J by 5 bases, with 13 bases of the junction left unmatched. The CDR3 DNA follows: TGTGCCAGCAGTAAGGGGACAGGGGGGAGGTTGGATACTGAAGCTTTCTTT. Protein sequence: CASSKGTGGRLDTEAFF.

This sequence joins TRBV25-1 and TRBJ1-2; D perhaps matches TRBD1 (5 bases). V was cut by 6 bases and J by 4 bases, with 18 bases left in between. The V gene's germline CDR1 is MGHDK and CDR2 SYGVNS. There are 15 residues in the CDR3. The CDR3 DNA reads TGTGCCAGCAGCTACACCCGGGGCGGAGGCTATGGCTACACCTTC. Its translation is CASSYTRGGGYGYTF.

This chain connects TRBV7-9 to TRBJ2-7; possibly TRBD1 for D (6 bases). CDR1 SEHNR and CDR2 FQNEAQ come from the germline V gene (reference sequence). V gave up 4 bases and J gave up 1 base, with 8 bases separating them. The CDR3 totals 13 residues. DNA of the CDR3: TGTGCCAGCAGCTCTGGACAGTCCTACGAGCAGTACGTC. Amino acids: CASSSGQSYEQYV.

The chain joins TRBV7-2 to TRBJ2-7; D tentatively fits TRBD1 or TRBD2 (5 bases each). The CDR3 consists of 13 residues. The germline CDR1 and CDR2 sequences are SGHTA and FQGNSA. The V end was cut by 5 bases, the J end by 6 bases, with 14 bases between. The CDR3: CASSRDRSLEQYV. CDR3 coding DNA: TGTGCCAGCAGCCGGGACCGATCCCTCGAGCAGTACGTC.

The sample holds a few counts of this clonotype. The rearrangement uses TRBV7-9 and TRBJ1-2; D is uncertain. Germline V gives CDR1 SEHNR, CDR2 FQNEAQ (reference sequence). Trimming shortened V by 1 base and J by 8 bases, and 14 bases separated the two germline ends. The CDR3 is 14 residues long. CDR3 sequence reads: CASSLGSPIEGYTF. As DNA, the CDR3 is TGTGCCAGCAGCTTAGGTAGCCCCATAGAGGGCTACACCTTC.

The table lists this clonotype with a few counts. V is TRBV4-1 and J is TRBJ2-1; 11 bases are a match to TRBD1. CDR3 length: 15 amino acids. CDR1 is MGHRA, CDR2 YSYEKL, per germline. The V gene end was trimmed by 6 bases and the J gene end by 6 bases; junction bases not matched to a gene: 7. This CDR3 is CASRTPGQGVNEQFF. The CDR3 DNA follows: TGCGCCAGCAGGACACCGGGACAGGGGGTCAATGAGCAGTTCTTC.

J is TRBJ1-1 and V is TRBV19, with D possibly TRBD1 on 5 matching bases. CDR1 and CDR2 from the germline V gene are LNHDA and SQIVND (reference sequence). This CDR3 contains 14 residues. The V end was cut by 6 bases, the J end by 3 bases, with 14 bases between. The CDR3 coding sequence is TGTGCCAGTAGACCCCCGGGGGGTCACACTGAAGCTTTCTTT. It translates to CASRPPGGHTEAFF.

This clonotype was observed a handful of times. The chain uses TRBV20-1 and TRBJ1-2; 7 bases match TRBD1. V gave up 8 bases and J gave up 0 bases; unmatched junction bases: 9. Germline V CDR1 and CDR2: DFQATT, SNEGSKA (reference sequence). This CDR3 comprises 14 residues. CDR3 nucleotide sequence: TGCAGTTCGCCCGGGACAGTTACTAACTATGGCTACACCTTC. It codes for CSSPGTVTNYGYTF.

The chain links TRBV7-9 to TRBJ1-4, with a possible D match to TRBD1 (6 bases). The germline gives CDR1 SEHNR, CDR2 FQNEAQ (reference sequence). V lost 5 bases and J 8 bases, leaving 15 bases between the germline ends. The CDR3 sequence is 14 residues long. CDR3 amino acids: CASSPVTGLEKLFF. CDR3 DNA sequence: TGTGCCAGCAGCCCGGTGACAGGATTGGAAAAACTGTTTTTT.

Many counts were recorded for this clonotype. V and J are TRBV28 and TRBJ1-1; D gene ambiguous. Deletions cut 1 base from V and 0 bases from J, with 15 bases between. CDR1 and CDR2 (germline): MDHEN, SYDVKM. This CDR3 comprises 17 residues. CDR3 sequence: CASSLSQTNLMNTEAFF. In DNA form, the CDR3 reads TGTGCCAGCAGTTTATCCCAGACCAATTTGATGAACACTGAAGCTTTCTTT.

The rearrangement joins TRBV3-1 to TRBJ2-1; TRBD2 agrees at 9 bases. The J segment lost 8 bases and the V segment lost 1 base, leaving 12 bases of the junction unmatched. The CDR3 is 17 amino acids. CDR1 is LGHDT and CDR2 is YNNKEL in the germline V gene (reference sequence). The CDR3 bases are TGTGCCAGCAGCCAAGCCACCTCTAGCGGGGCGGCCGATGAGCAGTTCTTC. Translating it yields CASSQATSSGAADEQFF.

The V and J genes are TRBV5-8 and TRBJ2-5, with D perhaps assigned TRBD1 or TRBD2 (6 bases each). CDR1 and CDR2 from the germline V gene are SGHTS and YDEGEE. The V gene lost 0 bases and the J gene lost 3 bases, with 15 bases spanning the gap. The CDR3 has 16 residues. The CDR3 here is CASSLGAGVAEETQYF. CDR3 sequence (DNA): TGTGCCAGCAGCTTGGGCGCAGGGGTAGCGGAAGAGACCCAGTACTTC.

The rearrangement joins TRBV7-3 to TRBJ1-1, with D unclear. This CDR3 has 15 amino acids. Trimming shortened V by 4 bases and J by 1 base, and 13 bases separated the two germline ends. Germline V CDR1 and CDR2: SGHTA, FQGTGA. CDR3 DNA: TGTGCCAGCAGCTATGGATCCGCCGCGAACACTGAAGCTTTCTTT. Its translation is CASSYGSAANTEAFF.

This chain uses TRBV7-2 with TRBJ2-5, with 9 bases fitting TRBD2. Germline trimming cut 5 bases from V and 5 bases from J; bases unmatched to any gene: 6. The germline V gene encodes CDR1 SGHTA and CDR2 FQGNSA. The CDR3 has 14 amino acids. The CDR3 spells CASSPSGGLETQYF. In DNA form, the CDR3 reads TGTGCCAGCAGCCCAAGCGGGGGGCTGGAGACCCAGTACTTC.

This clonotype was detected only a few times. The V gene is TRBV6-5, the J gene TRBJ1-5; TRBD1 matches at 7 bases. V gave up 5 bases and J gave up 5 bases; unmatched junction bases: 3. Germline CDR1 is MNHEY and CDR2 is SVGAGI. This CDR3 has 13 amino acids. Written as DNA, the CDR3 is TGTGCCAGCAGTCGGGACAGATATCAGCCCCAGCATTTT. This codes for CASSRDRYQPQHF.

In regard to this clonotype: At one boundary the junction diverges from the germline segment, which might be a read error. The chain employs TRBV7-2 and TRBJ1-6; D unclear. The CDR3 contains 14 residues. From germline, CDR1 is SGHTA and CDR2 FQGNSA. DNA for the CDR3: TGTGGCAGCAGCTTAACATGGCCCGACTCACCCCTCCACTTT. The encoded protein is CGSSLTWPDSPLHF.

DNA of the CDR3: TGTGCCAGCAGTTTATGGGTGGACACTGAAGCTTTCTTT. Amino acids: CASSLWVDTEAFF. This chain connects TRBV12-3 or TRBV12-4 to TRBJ1-1; D is undetermined. V dropped 2 bases and J dropped 3 bases, with 7 bases sitting between them. The CDR3 is 13 residues long.

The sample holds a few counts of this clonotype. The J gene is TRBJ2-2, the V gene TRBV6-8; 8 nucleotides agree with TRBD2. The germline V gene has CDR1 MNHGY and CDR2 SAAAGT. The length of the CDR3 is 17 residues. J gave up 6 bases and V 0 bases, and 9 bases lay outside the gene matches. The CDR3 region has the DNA TGTGCCAGCAGTTACTCGATGGGCGGGGGGAAATCCGGGGAGCTGTTTTTT. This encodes CASSYSMGGGKSGELFF.

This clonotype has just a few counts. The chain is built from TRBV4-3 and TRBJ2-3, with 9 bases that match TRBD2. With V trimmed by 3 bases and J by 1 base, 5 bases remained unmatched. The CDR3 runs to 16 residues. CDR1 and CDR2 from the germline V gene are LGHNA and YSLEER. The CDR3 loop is CASSQATSGRTDTQYF. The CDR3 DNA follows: TGCGCCAGCAGCCAGGCTACTAGCGGGCGCACAGATACGCAGTATTTT.